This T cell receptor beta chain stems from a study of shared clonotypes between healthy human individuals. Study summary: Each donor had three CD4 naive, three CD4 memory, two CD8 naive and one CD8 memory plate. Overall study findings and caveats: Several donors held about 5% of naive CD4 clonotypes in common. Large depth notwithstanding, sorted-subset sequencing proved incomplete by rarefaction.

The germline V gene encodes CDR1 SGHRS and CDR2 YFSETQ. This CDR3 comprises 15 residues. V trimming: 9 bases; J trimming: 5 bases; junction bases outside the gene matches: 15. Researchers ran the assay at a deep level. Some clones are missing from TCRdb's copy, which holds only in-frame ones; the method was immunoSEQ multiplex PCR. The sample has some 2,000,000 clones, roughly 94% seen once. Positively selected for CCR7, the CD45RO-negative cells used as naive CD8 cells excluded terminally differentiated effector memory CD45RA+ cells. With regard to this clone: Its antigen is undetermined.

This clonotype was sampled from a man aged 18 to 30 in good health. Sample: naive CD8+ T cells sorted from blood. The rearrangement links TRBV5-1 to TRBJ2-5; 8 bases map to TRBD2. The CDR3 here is CATARSGDLGETQYF. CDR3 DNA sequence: TGCGCCACCGCCCGTAGCGGGGACCTTGGGGAGACCCAGTACTTC.